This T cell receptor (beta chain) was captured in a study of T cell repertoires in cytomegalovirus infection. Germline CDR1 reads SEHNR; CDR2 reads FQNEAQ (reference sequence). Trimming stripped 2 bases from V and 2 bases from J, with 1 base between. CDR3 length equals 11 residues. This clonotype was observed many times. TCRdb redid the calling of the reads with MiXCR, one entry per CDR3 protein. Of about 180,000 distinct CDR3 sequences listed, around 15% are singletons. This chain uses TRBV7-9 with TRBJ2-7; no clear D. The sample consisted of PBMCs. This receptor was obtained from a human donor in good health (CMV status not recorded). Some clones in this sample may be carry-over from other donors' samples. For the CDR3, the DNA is TGTGCCAGCAGCTTACCCTACGAGCAGTACTTC. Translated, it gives CASSLPYEQYF.